This T cell receptor beta chain was identified during a study of T-cell reconstitution after alpha-beta-depleted transplantation in children. Unique molecular identifiers were built into the TCRbeta library. TCRdb re-derived calls from the PCR reads in MiXCR, one entry per CDR3 protein. The top ten hold around 6% of the sample, which has 490,000 or so distinct CDR3 sequences, approximately 13% seen once. Germline V gene lookup returns CDR1 SGHDT and CDR2 YYEEEE. The V gene lost 4 bases and the J gene lost 3 bases, with 14 bases spanning the gap. This CDR3 has 15 amino acids. The TCR was taken from a human donor who donated a stem cell graft to a child with combined immunodeficiency. Sequencing used PBMCs from the stem cell graft donor, obtained from the stem cell graft. The gene calls are TRBV5-6 and TRBJ2-1; D unclear. CDR3 loop: CASSLIIEHYNEQFF. DNA for the CDR3: TGTGCCAGCAGCCTTATAATTGAGCACTACAATGAGCAGTTCTTC.